This entry describes one T cell receptor (beta chain). The antigen this receptor binds is unknown. Base qualities are not recorded, but no much larger clone differs from it by a single base. The entry originates in a study of post-analysis software for immune sequencing data (dated by TCRdb to the mid-2010s). As for the study more broadly: The recorded disease courses included relapsing-remitting, secondary progressive and progressive-relapsing multiple sclerosis, and some patients had no subtype annotation. A subset of samples was prepared in parallel using single-end sample barcoding, then pooled and co-amplified after Illumina adapter ligation. The patient repertoires were set against about 12 previously published healthy control repertoires from donors whose ages ranged from roughly 6 to 27 years.

General study outcomes and caveats: The control group was slightly older than the multiple sclerosis patient group. Direct clustering with F measure showed strong co-clustering of samples prepared in the same batch, prompting a batch-effect correction. Significantly higher frequencies in patients than in controls were found for about five TRBV segments, including TRBV5-6, TRBV5-1 and TRBV20-1. Significantly lower normalized Chao1 diversity was found in multiple sclerosis patients than in controls, suggesting substantial peripheral T-cell clonal expansion.

Receptors were amplified or captured by PCR. The sequencer listed for this sample is Illumina HiSeq 2500. Unique molecular identifiers were incorporated into TCR beta cDNA libraries to reduce PCR and sequencing biases. Approximately 500,000 cDNA molecules were obtained per 1 to 10 million input T cells, so each molecule approximated one T cell. Patient libraries were prepared and sequenced with the same protocol used for the earlier healthy control dataset. Within a given batch, samples were prepared together, multiplexed and sequenced on the same HiSeq lane. Regarding the original processing steps: Raw barcoded reads were processed with MIGEC, and single-read molecular identifier groups were discarded before consensus assembly and CDR3 extraction. Clonotype tables were post-analysed with VDJtools, and diversity was normalized by down-sampling all datasets to the smallest sample size. Repertoire overlap clustering matched CDR3 amino acid but not nucleotide sequences to correct batch-related cross-sample contamination. TCRdb ran its own pipeline on the public reads, namely fastp trimming at Q25 and MiXCR clone calling, and kept in-frame beta chains. When rows share a CDR3 protein, they turn into one entry using the most common DNA and genes. TCRdb's processing, not the study's, gives the V and J calls here. The sample data list hundreds of thousands of distinct CDR3 sequences, and roughly 45% of these were observed just once. The leading ten clones occupy about an eighth of the sample.

CDR1 MNHEY and CDR2 SMNVEV were looked up in the germline V gene (reference sequence). The CDR3 runs 15 residues from the cysteine to the phenylalanine. The DNA shown is the 45-base CDR3, in frame from base 1. V loses 3 bases, J loses 5 bases, and the germline ends lie 16 bases apart. TCR beta repertoires were profiled from peripheral blood of approximately 13 young patients with multiple sclerosis to demonstrate the VDJtools post-analysis software. The multiple sclerosis patients were children and adolescents between roughly 6 and 16 years of age. Recombination joined TRBV27 with TRBJ2-5, with no reliable assignment of the D segment. The material sequenced was blood. This TCR derives from a girl aged 5 to 17 with multiple sclerosis. The CDR3 region has the sequence CASSFQSPRVETQYF. The DNA reads TGTGCCAGCAGTTTTCAATCCCCAAGGGTGGAGACCCAGTACTTC.